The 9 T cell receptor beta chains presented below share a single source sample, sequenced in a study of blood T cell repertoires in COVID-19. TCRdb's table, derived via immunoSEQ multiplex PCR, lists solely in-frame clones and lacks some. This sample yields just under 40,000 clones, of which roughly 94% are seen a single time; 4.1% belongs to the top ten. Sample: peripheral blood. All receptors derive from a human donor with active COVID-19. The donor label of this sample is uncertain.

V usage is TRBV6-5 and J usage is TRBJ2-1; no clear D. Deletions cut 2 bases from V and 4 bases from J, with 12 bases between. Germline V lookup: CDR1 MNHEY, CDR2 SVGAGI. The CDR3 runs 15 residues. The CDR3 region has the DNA TGTGCCAGCAGTTACCGACGGGTCGGGTACAATGAGCAGTTCTTC. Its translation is CASSYRRVGYNEQFF.

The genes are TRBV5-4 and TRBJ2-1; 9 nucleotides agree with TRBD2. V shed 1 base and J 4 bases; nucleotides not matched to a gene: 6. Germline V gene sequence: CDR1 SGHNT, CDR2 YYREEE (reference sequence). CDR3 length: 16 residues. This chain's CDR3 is CASSLISGRKYNEQFF. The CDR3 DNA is TGTGCCAGCAGCTTGATCAGCGGGAGGAAGTACAATGAGCAGTTCTTC.

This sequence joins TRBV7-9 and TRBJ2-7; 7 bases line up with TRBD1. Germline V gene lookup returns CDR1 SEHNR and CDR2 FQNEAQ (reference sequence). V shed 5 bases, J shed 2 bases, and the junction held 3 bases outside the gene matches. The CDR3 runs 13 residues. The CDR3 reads CASSATGAYEQYF. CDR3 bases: TGTGCCAGCAGCGCCACAGGGGCCTACGAGCAGTACTTC.

The CDR3 here is CASRTEGAPLHF. DNA of the CDR3: TGTGCCAGCAGGACCGAGGGGGCACCCCTCCACTTT. The V call is TRBV9, the J call TRBJ1-6; D is perhaps TRBD1 (6 bases). The CDR3 totals 12 residues. Germline V CDR1 and CDR2: SGDLS, YYNGEE. V was clipped by 5 bases and J by 11 bases, with 11 bases between them.

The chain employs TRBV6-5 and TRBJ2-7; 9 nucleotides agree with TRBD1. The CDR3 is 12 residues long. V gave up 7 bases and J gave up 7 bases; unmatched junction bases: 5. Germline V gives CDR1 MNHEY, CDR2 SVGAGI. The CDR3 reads CASTPGTGEQYF. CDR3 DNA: TGTGCCAGCACGCCAGGGACAGGGGAGCAGTACTTC.

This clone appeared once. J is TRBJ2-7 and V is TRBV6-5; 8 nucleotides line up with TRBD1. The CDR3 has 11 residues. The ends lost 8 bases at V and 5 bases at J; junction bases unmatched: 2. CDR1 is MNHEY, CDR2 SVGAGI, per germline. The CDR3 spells CASVDRDEQYF. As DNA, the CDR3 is TGTGCCAGCGTGGACAGGGACGAGCAGTACTTC.

CDR3 protein: CASSFWPEAFF. Written as DNA, the CDR3 is TGTGCCAGCAGCTTTTGGCCCGAAGCTTTCTTT. The rearrangement joins TRBV7-2 to TRBJ1-1; D unresolved. Trimming took off 3 bases at V and 8 bases at J, with 7 bases between the two ends. This CDR3 spans 11 amino acids. From germline, CDR1 is SGHTA and CDR2 FQGNSA.

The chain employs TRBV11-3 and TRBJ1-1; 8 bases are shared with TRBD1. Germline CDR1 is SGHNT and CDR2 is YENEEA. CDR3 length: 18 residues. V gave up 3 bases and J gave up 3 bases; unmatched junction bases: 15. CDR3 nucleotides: TGTGCCAGCAGCTTCGGGACAGGACTTAAGGGGGTCGACACTGAAGCTTTCTTT. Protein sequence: CASSFGTGLKGVDTEAFF.

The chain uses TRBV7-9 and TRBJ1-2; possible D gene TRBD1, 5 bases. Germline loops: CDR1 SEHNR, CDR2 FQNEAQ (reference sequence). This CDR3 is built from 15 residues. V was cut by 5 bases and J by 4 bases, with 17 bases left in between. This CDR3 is CASSLGAADTYGYTF. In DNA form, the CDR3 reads TGTGCCAGCAGCCTTGGGGCGGCAGACACCTATGGCTACACCTTC. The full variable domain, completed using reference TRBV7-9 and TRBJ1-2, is DTGVSQNPRHKITKRGQNVTFRCDPISEHNRLYWYRQTLGQGPEFLTYFQNEAQLEKSRLLSDRFSAERPKGSFSTLEIQRTEQGDSAMYLCASSLGAADTYGYTFGSGTRLTVV.